Listed below are T cell receptor beta chains from one sample, sequenced in a study of CD8 T cells in Susac syndrome. TCRdb independently ran MiXCR on the immunoSEQ multiplex PCR reads; one entry per CDR3 protein. The data show around 140,000 distinct CDR3 sequences, around 95% seen once. Sequencing was performed on CD4+ T cells from PBMCs. These receptor sequences come from a human donor with Susac syndrome. Each CDR3 is given with its conserved first and last residue. The D gene is left open where the match is weak. Part of the rows lack a size; the others show once, few, many or a class for expanded clones.

size	length	D	V	J	CDR3	DNA
once	17	TRBD2	TRBV25-1	TRBJ2-3	CASSGPRTSGSMDTQYF	TGTGCCAGCAGTGGCCCCCGGACTAGCGGGAGTATGGATACGCAGTATTTT
.	15	.	TRBV7-6	TRBJ1-2	CASSLAYRATGGYTF	TGTGCCAGCAGCTTAGCCTACAGGGCCACGGGGGGCTACACCTTC
once	17	TRBD1	TRBV20-1	TRBJ1-2	CSAQDRGKSISKSGYTF	TGCAGTGCTCAAGACAGGGGGAAATCTATTTCGAAGAGTGGCTACACCTTC
.	13	TRBD2	TRBV20-1	TRBJ2-3	CSASGRAADTQYF	TGCAGTGCTAGCGGGAGGGCCGCAGATACGCAGTATTTT
.	14	.	TRBV4-2	TRBJ2-1	CASSRQLDNNEQFF	TGTGCCAGCAGCCGACAACTTGATAACAATGAGCAGTTCTTC
.	17	.	TRBV6-2/TRBV6-3	TRBJ2-7	CASSSTRSGVTRNEQYF	TGTGCCAGCAGTTCCACTCGATCGGGAGTCACCAGAAACGAGCAGTACTTC
.	12	.	TRBV20-1	TRBJ1-1	CSAADRNTEAFF	TGCAGTGCTGCCGACAGGAACACTGAAGCTTTCTTT
.	12	TRBD1	TRBV30	TRBJ1-1	CAGDRTGGEAFF	TGTGCCGGGGATCGGACAGGGGGCGAAGCTTTCTTT
.	13	.	TRBV29-1	TRBJ1-3	CSVAKGTGNTIYF	TGCAGCGTTGCAAAGGGTACTGGAAACACCATATATTTT
.	14	.	TRBV20-1	TRBJ1-1	CSANRGLTWTEAFF	TGCAGTGCAAACAGAGGGCTGACGTGGACTGAAGCTTTCTTT
.	15	.	TRBV7-2	TRBJ1-5	CASSLDTRRNQPQHF	TGTGCCAGCAGCTTAGATACAAGGCGCAATCAGCCCCAGCATTTT
once	13	.	TRBV20-1	TRBJ2-3	CSASVGSTDTQYF	TGCAGTGCTAGTGTGGGATCGACAGATACGCAGTATTTT
once	13	.	TRBV30	TRBJ2-2	CAWRGTTTGELFF	TGTGCCTGGAGGGGGACAACCACCGGGGAGCTGTTTTTT
.	15	TRBD1	TRBV7-9	TRBJ1-5	CASSEGGRIPQPQHF	TGTGCCAGCAGCGAAGGGGGCAGGATACCCCAGCCCCAGCATTTT
.	13	.	TRBV30	TRBJ1-6	CAWTNGINSPLHF	TGTGCCTGGACGAACGGGATTAATTCACCCCTCCACTTT
.	11	.	TRBV29-1	TRBJ1-2	CSVVQGYGYTF	TGCAGCGTTGTACAGGGCTATGGCTACACCTTC
.	16	.	TRBV29-1	TRBJ1-1	CSVEDRWAGMNTEAFF	TGCAGCGTTGAAGATCGTTGGGCAGGTATGAACACTGAAGCTTTCTTT
.	13	TRBD1	TRBV29-1	TRBJ1-6	CSAQQGENSPLHF	TGCAGCGCCCAACAGGGGGAAAATTCACCCCTCCACTTT
.	14	.	TRBV24-1	TRBJ1-2	CATSDDWQGSGYTF	TGTGCCACCAGTGATGATTGGCAGGGCTCTGGCTACACCTTC
.	14	TRBD1	TRBV18	TRBJ1-1	CASPGGSGSTEAFF	TGTGCCAGCCCAGGGGGATCTGGAAGCACTGAAGCTTTCTTT
once	12	.	TRBV6-6	TRBJ1-2	CASSGDIEGYTF	TGTGCCAGCAGTGGGGACATAGAGGGCTACACCTTC
.	14	TRBD1	TRBV12-3/TRBV12-4	TRBJ1-2	CASSYMTGGYGYTF	TGTGCCAGCAGTTATATGACAGGGGGATATGGCTACACCTTC
.	13	.	TRBV30	TRBJ1-1	CAWTPGGTTEAFF	TGTGCCTGGACCCCCGGGGGGACCACTGAAGCTTTCTTT
.	15	.	TRBV7-8	TRBJ2-7	CASSLVWGRNYEQYF	TGTGCCAGCAGCTTAGTATGGGGGAGGAACTACGAGCAGTACTTC
.	14	TRBD1	TRBV29-1	TRBJ1-1	CSVSQGTGNTEAFF	TGCAGCGTTTCCCAAGGGACAGGGAACACTGAAGCTTTCTTT
.	14	.	TRBV2	TRBJ1-5	CASSDTNSNQPQHF	TGTGCCAGCAGTGATACGAATAGCAATCAGCCCCAGCATTTT
.	12	.	TRBV29-1	TRBJ1-5	CSVGMGNQPQHF	TGCAGCGTTGGGATGGGCAATCAGCCCCAGCATTTT
.	16	.	TRBV7-2	TRBJ2-6	CASSSWAGPGANVLTF	TGTGCCAGCAGCTCATGGGCGGGCCCTGGGGCCAACGTCCTGACTTTC
.	14	TRBD1	TRBV24-1	TRBJ2-2	CATSDWGQSGELFF	TGTGCCACCAGTGACTGGGGACAGTCAGGGGAGCTGTTTTTT
.	14	.	TRBV20-1	TRBJ2-3	CSAITGVGADTQYF	TGCAGTGCTATTACGGGTGTCGGGGCAGATACGCAGTATTTT
.	12	.	TRBV7-4	TRBJ1-5	CASKRLNQPQHF	TGTGCCAGCAAACGGCTCAATCAGCCCCAGCATTTT
.	15	.	TRBV28	TRBJ1-6	CASSLAGQWNSPLHF	TGTGCCAGCAGTTTGGCCGGGCAGTGGAATTCACCCCTCCACTTT
.	12	.	TRBV6-2/TRBV6-3	TRBJ2-1	CASRRKGHEQFF	TGTGCCAGCAGACGTAAGGGCCATGAGCAGTTCTTC
.	14	TRBD1	TRBV7-3	TRBJ1-2	CASTPWVGGDGYTF	TGTGCCAGCACCCCATGGGTAGGGGGCGATGGCTACACCTTC
.	14	.	TRBV4-2	TRBJ2-7	CASSQDVGSGEQYF	TGTGCCAGCAGCCAAGATGTCGGGAGCGGCGAGCAGTACTTC
.	12	TRBD1	TRBV30	TRBJ2-1	CATGQGWNEQFF	TGTGCCACAGGACAGGGGTGGAATGAGCAGTTCTTC
.	13	.	TRBV6-1	TRBJ1-1	CATGLDRASEAFF	TGTGCCACGGGATTGGACCGGGCCTCCGAAGCTTTCTTT
.	15	TRBD2	TRBV7-9	TRBJ2-1	CASSQGLAAHNEQFF	TGTGCCAGCAGCCAGGGACTAGCCGCCCACAATGAGCAGTTCTTC
.	14	.	TRBV30	TRBJ2-7	CAWSVLGGAYEQYF	TGTGCCTGGAGTGTTTTGGGCGGCGCCTACGAGCAGTACTTC
once	15	TRBD1	TRBV5-6	TRBJ2-7	CASSTGTGSSYEQYF	TGTGCCAGCAGCACCGGGACAGGGAGCTCCTACGAGCAGTACTTC
.	16	TRBD1	TRBV5-6	TRBJ2-5	CASSLGDRGHQETQYF	TGTGCCAGCAGCTTGGGGGACAGGGGACACCAAGAGACCCAGTACTTC
.	15	TRBD2	TRBV25-1	TRBJ2-3	CASSATSGDTDTQYF	TGTGCCAGCAGCGCGACTAGCGGGGACACAGATACGCAGTATTTT